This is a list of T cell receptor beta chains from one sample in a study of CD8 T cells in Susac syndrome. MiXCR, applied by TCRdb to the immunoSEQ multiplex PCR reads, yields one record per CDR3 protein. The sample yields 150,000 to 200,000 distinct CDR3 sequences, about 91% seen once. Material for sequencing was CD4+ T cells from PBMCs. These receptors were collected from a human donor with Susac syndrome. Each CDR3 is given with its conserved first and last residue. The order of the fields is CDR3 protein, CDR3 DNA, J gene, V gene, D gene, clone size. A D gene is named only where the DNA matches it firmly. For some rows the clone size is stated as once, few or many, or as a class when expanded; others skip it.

CDR3 protein: CATRGTGGYEQYF
CDR3 DNA: TGTGCCACAAGGGGGACAGGGGGCTACGAGCAGTACTTC
J gene: TRBJ2-7
V gene: TRBV2
D gene: TRBD1
clone size: -

CDR3 protein: CASSLGLGSYGYTF
CDR3 DNA: TGCGCCAGCAGCTTGGGGTTGGGCTCCTATGGCTACACCTTC
J gene: TRBJ1-2
V gene: TRBV5-1
D gene: -
clone size: -

CDR3 protein: CASSTSSGRTETQYF
CDR3 DNA: TGTGCCAGTAGTACCTCTAGCGGGAGGACGGAGACCCAGTACTTC
J gene: TRBJ2-5
V gene: TRBV19
D gene: TRBD2
clone size: once

CDR3 protein: CASSYEQYF
CDR3 DNA: TGTGCCAGCAGCTACGAGCAGTACTTC
J gene: TRBJ2-7
V gene: TRBV6-5
D gene: -
clone size: few

CDR3 protein: CASSQGLDTGPYEQYF
CDR3 DNA: TGTGCCAGCAGCCAAGGGTTGGACACCGGCCCCTACGAGCAGTACTTC
J gene: TRBJ2-7
V gene: TRBV3-1
D gene: -
clone size: -

CDR3 protein: CASSTPGSYQPQHF
CDR3 DNA: TGTGCCAGTAGTACCCCCGGCAGCTATCAGCCCCAGCATTTT
J gene: TRBJ1-5
V gene: TRBV19
D gene: -
clone size: -

CDR3 protein: CASSLNPSTEAFF
CDR3 DNA: TGTGCCAGCTCACTAAATCCTAGCACTGAAGCTTTCTTT
J gene: TRBJ1-1
V gene: TRBV18
D gene: -
clone size: -

CDR3 protein: CASSPRPAGQAGFNYGYTF
CDR3 DNA: TGTGCCAGCAGCCCCCGTCCCGCCGGGCAGGCGGGGTTTAACTATGGCTACACCTTC
J gene: TRBJ1-2
V gene: TRBV7-9
D gene: -
clone size: -

CDR3 protein: CSARPTDRAETQYF
CDR3 DNA: TGCAGTGCTAGACCAACAGACAGGGCAGAGACCCAGTACTTC
J gene: TRBJ2-5
V gene: TRBV20-1
D gene: TRBD1
clone size: -

CDR3 protein: CASGLYPHRDSYEQYF
CDR3 DNA: TGTGCTAGTGGTTTGTATCCTCACCGGGACAGCTACGAGCAGTACTTC
J gene: TRBJ2-7
V gene: TRBV12-5
D gene: TRBD1
clone size: -

CDR3 protein: CASSFAGGPLETQYF
CDR3 DNA: TGCGCCAGCAGCTTCGCGGGAGGGCCTCTAGAGACCCAGTACTTC
J gene: TRBJ2-5
V gene: TRBV5-1
D gene: TRBD2
clone size: -

CDR3 protein: CASSLLAAGERTDTQYF
CDR3 DNA: TGTGCCAGCAGCTTATTGGCAGCGGGAGAACGCACAGATACGCAGTATTTT
J gene: TRBJ2-3
V gene: TRBV7-6
D gene: TRBD2
clone size: -

CDR3 protein: CASRTALHQPQHF
CDR3 DNA: TGTGCCAGCAGGACCGCGTTACATCAGCCCCAGCATTTT
J gene: TRBJ1-5
V gene: TRBV28
D gene: -
clone size: -

CDR3 protein: CSARDEGQKGYTF
CDR3 DNA: TGCAGTGCTAGAGATGAGGGACAGAAAGGCTACACCTTC
J gene: TRBJ1-2
V gene: TRBV20-1
D gene: TRBD1
clone size: -

CDR3 protein: CASSLENPMRTDTQYF
CDR3 DNA: TGCGCCAGCAGCTTGGAGAACCCTATGCGCACAGATACGCAGTATTTT
J gene: TRBJ2-3
V gene: TRBV5-1
D gene: -
clone size: -

CDR3 protein: CASTKDRTYNEQFF
CDR3 DNA: TGTGCCAGTACCAAGGACCGAACCTACAATGAGCAGTTCTTC
J gene: TRBJ2-1
V gene: TRBV19
D gene: -
clone size: -

CDR3 protein: CASSLPGQGNTEAFF
CDR3 DNA: TGTGCCAGCAGCTTACCGGGACAGGGGAACACTGAAGCTTTCTTT
J gene: TRBJ1-1
V gene: TRBV3-1
D gene: TRBD1
clone size: few

CDR3 protein: CATRGSMNTEAFF
CDR3 DNA: TGTGCCACCAGGGGGTCTATGAACACTGAAGCTTTCTTT
J gene: TRBJ1-1
V gene: TRBV24-1
D gene: -
clone size: -

CDR3 protein: CASSPRDRGTEAFF
CDR3 DNA: TGTGCCAGCAGCCCCCGGGACAGGGGCACTGAAGCTTTCTTT
J gene: TRBJ1-1
V gene: TRBV3-1
D gene: TRBD1
clone size: -

CDR3 protein: CASRTGRYYGYTF
CDR3 DNA: TGTGCCAGCAGGACAGGGCGGTACTATGGCTACACCTTC
J gene: TRBJ1-2
V gene: TRBV12-3/TRBV12-4
D gene: TRBD1
clone size: once

CDR3 protein: CASSQVPSNQPQHF
CDR3 DNA: TGCGCCAGCAGCCAAGTTCCTTCCAATCAGCCCCAGCATTTT
J gene: TRBJ1-5
V gene: TRBV4-1
D gene: -
clone size: -

CDR3 protein: CSVKYIGTGGLFF
CDR3 DNA: TGCAGTGTCAAGTATATCGGCACCGGGGGGCTGTTTTTT
J gene: TRBJ2-2
V gene: TRBV20-1
D gene: -
clone size: once

CDR3 protein: CASSLELAGSYNEQFF
CDR3 DNA: TGCGCCAGCAGCTTGGAACTAGCGGGATCCTACAATGAGCAGTTCTTC
J gene: TRBJ2-1
V gene: TRBV5-1
D gene: TRBD2
clone size: -

CDR3 protein: CASSAGVYNEQFF
CDR3 DNA: TGTGCCAGCAGTGCGGGGGTCTACAATGAGCAGTTCTTC
J gene: TRBJ2-1
V gene: TRBV25-1
D gene: -
clone size: -

CDR3 protein: CASSLEGTSAQTQYF
CDR3 DNA: TGTGCCAGCAGTTTAGAGGGGACTAGCGCGCAGACCCAGTACTTC
J gene: TRBJ2-5
V gene: TRBV27
D gene: TRBD2
clone size: -

CDR3 protein: CASSFIAGAGTGELFF
CDR3 DNA: TGTGCCAGCAGCTTTATAGCGGGAGCTGGCACCGGGGAGCTGTTTTTT
J gene: TRBJ2-2
V gene: TRBV5-4
D gene: TRBD2
clone size: -

CDR3 protein: CASSTRVAGSGVIHNEQFF
CDR3 DNA: TGCGCCAGCAGCACCCGGGTAGCGGGAAGTGGGGTGATCCACAATGAGCAGTTCTTC
J gene: TRBJ2-1
V gene: TRBV5-1
D gene: TRBD2
clone size: -

CDR3 protein: CASSVSGGNTGELFF
CDR3 DNA: TGTGCCAGCAGCGTTAGCGGGGGGAACACCGGGGAGCTGTTTTTT
J gene: TRBJ2-2
V gene: TRBV9
D gene: TRBD2
clone size: -

CDR3 protein: CASSLGTGTHGYTF
CDR3 DNA: TGTGCCAGCAGCTTGGGGACAGGGACCCATGGCTACACCTTC
J gene: TRBJ1-2
V gene: TRBV11-2
D gene: TRBD1
clone size: once

CDR3 protein: CATSDLRDRGNEQFF
CDR3 DNA: TGTGCCACCAGTGATTTGCGGGACAGGGGCAATGAGCAGTTCTTC
J gene: TRBJ2-1
V gene: TRBV24-1
D gene: TRBD1
clone size: -

CDR3 protein: CASSDQRPSGNTIYF
CDR3 DNA: TGTGCCAGCAGCGATCAGAGGCCCTCTGGAAACACCATATATTTT
J gene: TRBJ1-3
V gene: TRBV6-5
D gene: -
clone size: -

CDR3 protein: CASSQRTTPLGNEQFF
CDR3 DNA: TGCGCCAGCAGTCAACGTACTACGCCCCTCGGCAATGAGCAGTTCTTC
J gene: TRBJ2-1
V gene: TRBV23-1
D gene: -
clone size: -

CDR3 protein: CATSRKLGIQPQHF
CDR3 DNA: TGTGCCACCAGCAGAAAATTAGGGATCCAGCCCCAGCATTTT
J gene: TRBJ1-5
V gene: TRBV15
D gene: -
clone size: once

CDR3 protein: CAISEKQGTTEKLFF
CDR3 DNA: TGTGCCATCAGTGAGAAACAGGGGACTACTGAAAAACTGTTTTTT
J gene: TRBJ1-4
V gene: TRBV10-3
D gene: TRBD1
clone size: -

CDR3 protein: CAWSDKGANEKLFF
CDR3 DNA: TGTGCCTGGAGTGATAAGGGGGCTAATGAAAAACTGTTTTTT
J gene: TRBJ1-4
V gene: TRBV30
D gene: -
clone size: -

CDR3 protein: CASSLGGGNTEAFF
CDR3 DNA: TGCGCCAGCAGCTTGGGTGGAGGTAACACTGAAGCTTTCTTT
J gene: TRBJ1-1
V gene: TRBV5-1
D gene: -
clone size: few

CDR3 protein: CASSQVPPGTEAFF
CDR3 DNA: TGTGCCAGCAGCCAAGTTCCCCCGGGCACTGAAGCTTTCTTT
J gene: TRBJ1-1
V gene: TRBV3-1
D gene: -
clone size: -

CDR3 protein: CATSSRTGISSWAGELFF
CDR3 DNA: TGTGCCACCAGCTCCAGGACCGGGATCAGCAGTTGGGCCGGGGAGCTGTTTTTT
J gene: TRBJ2-2
V gene: TRBV15
D gene: -
clone size: -

CDR3 protein: CSVGGGREFF
CDR3 DNA: TGCAGCGTTGGAGGTGGTAGGGAGTTCTTC
J gene: TRBJ2-1
V gene: TRBV29-1
D gene: -
clone size: -

CDR3 protein: CASSQEESLEPIYF
CDR3 DNA: TGTGCCAGCAGCCAAGAGGAGTCTCTGGAGCCCATATATTTT
J gene: TRBJ1-3
V gene: TRBV3-1
D gene: -
clone size: once

CDR3 protein: CAWSGKNQPQHF
CDR3 DNA: TGTGCCTGGAGCGGAAAAAATCAGCCCCAGCATTTT
J gene: TRBJ1-5
V gene: TRBV30
D gene: -
clone size: -